A single sample is the source of the 10 T cell receptor beta chains below, sequenced in a study of T-cell reconstitution after alpha-beta-depleted transplantation in children. A library of TCRbeta sequences, prepared with unique molecular identifiers, was generated. TCRdb itself ran the PCR reads through MiXCR, one entry per CDR3 protein. The sample includes some 300,000 distinct CDR3 sequences, around 10% of them seen just once. Sequenced material: PBMCs, taken before TCRalphabeta/CD19-depleted stem cell transplant. These receptors were taken from a boy younger than two with acute myeloid leukemia, due to receive a stem cell transplant.

This clonotype has ten or more counts. The V and J genes are TRBV5-8 and TRBJ1-4, with D maybe TRBD1 (6 bases). V was cut by 1 base and J by 6 bases, with 16 bases left in between. CDR3 length equals 16 residues. CDR1 is SGHTS and CDR2 is YDEGEE in the germline V gene. The CDR3 protein is CASSLIGGLEDEKLFF. CDR3 DNA: TGTGCCAGCAGCTTGATCGGGGGGCTGGAAGATGAAAAACTGTTTTTT.

The chain employs TRBV19 and TRBJ2-1; D remains unclear. The CDR3 is 13 residues long. Trimming removed 3 bases from V and 9 bases from J, with 12 bases in between. The germline gives CDR1 LNHDA, CDR2 SQIVND (reference sequence). The DNA of the CDR3 is TGTGCCAGTAGTATGCTTCCGCGGTTTGAGCAGTTCTTC. Its translation is CASSMLPRFEQFF.

The V gene is TRBV7-2, the J gene TRBJ1-1; unclear D gene. Looked up from germline, CDR1 is SGHTA and CDR2 is FQGNSA. V was clipped by 0 bases and J by 10 bases, with 18 bases between them. The CDR3 covers 15 residues. The CDR3 sequence is CASSLAGRGPKRAFF. The CDR3 DNA is TGTGCCAGCAGCTTAGCGGGTAGAGGACCTAAGAGAGCTTTCTTT. The variable domain in full, completed from reference TRBV7-2 and TRBJ1-1, reads GAGVSQSPSNKVTEKGKDVELRCDPISGHTALYWYRQSLGQGLEFLIYFQGNSAPDKSGLPSDRFSAERTGGSVSTLTIQRTQQEDSAVYLCASSLAGRGPKRAFFGQGTRLTVV.

This clonotype was observed at least ten times. The chain is built from TRBV27 and TRBJ2-5; no definite D call. Germline V gives CDR1 MNHEY, CDR2 SMNVEV (reference sequence). The CDR3 length is 11 residues. V lost 3 bases and J lost 5, with 4 bases in between. CDR3 sequence (DNA): TGTGCCAGCAGTTTTTGGGAGACCCAGTACTTC. Translated, it gives CASSFWETQYF.

In this sample, this clonotype turned up a few times. The CDR3 DNA is TGTGCCAGCAGTTTATTTGTGGGACTAGCGGGAGGGCAGGTGTTCTACGAGCAGTACTTC. It specifies CASSLFVGLAGGQVFYEQYF. The chain is built from TRBV28 and TRBJ2-7; TRBD2 matches 16 bases. The CDR3 runs 20 residues. With 1 base clipped from V and 3 bases from J, the junction kept 12 bases outside the gene matches. Germline V CDR1 and CDR2: MDHEN, SYDVKM.

This clonotype was picked up many times. The gene calls are TRBV5-1 and TRBJ2-2; possible D gene TRBD1, 5 bases. Trimming removed 1 base from V and 4 bases from J, with 11 bases in between. Germline lookup yields CDR1 SGHRS and CDR2 YFSETQ. This CDR3 is 15 amino acids long. CDR3 in amino acids: CASSLSLRGTGELFF. In DNA, the CDR3 is TGCGCCAGCAGCTTGTCCTTAAGGGGCACCGGGGAGCTGTTTTTT.

The V call is TRBV7-2, the J call TRBJ2-5; 11 nucleotides match TRBD2. This CDR3 contains 18 residues. J was trimmed by 2 bases and V by 2 bases; bases with no gene match: 10. CDR1 is SGHTA and CDR2 is FQGNSA in the germline V gene. DNA for the CDR3: TGTGCCAGCAGCTTAACGGACATCGGGACTAGCGGACAAGAGACCCAGTACTTC. This sequence encodes CASSLTDIGTSGQETQYF. The full variable domain, with the rest looked up from reference TRBV7-2 and TRBJ2-5, is GAGVSQSPSNKVTEKGKDVELRCDPISGHTALYWYRQSLGQGLEFLIYFQGNSAPDKSGLPSDRFSAERTGGSVSTLTIQRTQQEDSAVYLCASSLTDIGTSGQETQYFGPGTRLLVL.

This clonotype was observed at least ten times. The chain recombines TRBV6-5 with TRBJ1-1; 7 positions agree with TRBD1. Germline trimming cut 0 bases from V and 4 bases from J; bases unmatched to any gene: 2. Germline values: CDR1 MNHEY, CDR2 SVGAGI. The CDR3 has 14 amino acids. For the CDR3, the DNA is TGTGCCAGCAGTTACTCGACAGGGACCACTGAAGCTTTCTTT. Protein sequence: CASSYSTGTTEAFF.

This clonotype was counted many times. This sequence joins TRBV28 and TRBJ2-4, with D perhaps matching TRBD1 or TRBD2 (5 bases each). Per germline, CDR1 MDHEN and CDR2 SYDVKM. V was trimmed by 2 bases and J by 6 bases, leaving 8 bases between them. This CDR3 spans 13 amino acids. The CDR3 sequence: CASSLRGPNIQYF. The CDR3 region has the DNA TGTGCCAGCAGTTTACGGGGACCAAACATTCAGTACTTC.

Comment on this clonotype: The junction departs from the called germline gene at one end, perhaps through a read error. V and J are TRBV9 and TRBJ2-3; 13 nucleotides line up with TRBD2. Germline lookup yields CDR1 SGDLS and CDR2 YYNGEE. The CDR3 contains 16 residues. The chain's CDR3 is CASSVGTSGGPDTKYF. CDR3 coding DNA: TGTGCCAGCAGCGTAGGGACTAGCGGGGGACCAGATACGAAGTATTTT.